A single T cell receptor (beta chain) is shown here with its context. This record comes from a study of PD-1 blockade in mismatch repair-deficient tumors. This table comes from immunoSEQ multiplex PCR, and its TCRdb copy is limited to in-frame clones, with some not included. The sample yields some 120,000 clones, approximately 90% seen once. Germline CDR1 is MNHEY and CDR2 is SVGAGI. The CDR3 runs 16 residues. V lost 2 bases and J lost 0, with 14 bases in between. V usage is TRBV6-5 and J usage is TRBJ2-7; D remains ambiguous. The source material was peripheral blood, sampled 44 weeks after starting pembrolizumab. This TCR derives from an adult with mismatch repair-deficient cancer. As DNA, the CDR3 is TGTGCCAGCAGTTACAACTCAGCGCGTAGCTCCTACGAGCAGTACTTC. It encodes CASSYNSARSSYEQYF.